What follows is one T cell receptor beta chain and its context. Its specific antigen is unknown. No per-base quality is available; no much larger clone lies one base away. From the cysteine up to the phenylalanine, the CDR3 has a length of 14 residues. Only CDR3 DNA remains: 42 bases, in frame from the first base. Clipping removes 2 bases from V and 8 bases from J, with 3 as the unmatched junction base count. From a lookup of the germline V gene, CDR1 and CDR2 are SGHTA and FQGNSA. The entry originates in a study of blood T cell repertoires in COVID-19 (dated by TCRdb to about 2020). The study in broad terms: Collaborator samples came from the United States, Italy and Spain and covered acute and convalescent phases of COVID-19. Where available, HLA class I and class II types were obtained from metadata supplied by the sample provider rather than from assay-based typing. The prospective study material was composed of cDNA or gDNA derived from T cells, B-cell-depleted T cells, or PBMCs. Sample metadata almost always included a de-identified subject ID, COVID-19 status, age in years and sex. Deeply sampled blood TCRbeta repertoires from subjects exposed to, actively infected with, or recovered from COVID-19 were included in the dataset. Samples came from the ongoing ImmuneRACE study (first 160 participants) plus 1,254 subjects from 6 global collaborators. A freely available public database, intended as a resource for researchers studying the immune response to SARS-CoV-2, is where the repertoires were released.

TCRbeta CDR3 regions were amplified from genomic DNA using the immunoSEQ Assay, a bias-controlled multiplex PCR. The authors' pipeline ran thus. The number of nucleated cells in each sample was estimated from the amplification of reference gene primers within the assay. To quantify the absolute abundance of each unique TCRbeta CDR3 rearrangement, sequence reads were collapsed and filtered. Productive Simpson clonality was computed per sample as the square root of Simpson's diversity index over productive rearrangements. TCRdb mirrors the immuneACCESS table, restricted to in-frame sequences. Some clones are absent from its copies; in checked studies, under half trace to an unresolved V gene, and the reason for the others is unknown. D and trimming come from the DNA, and the V and J calls and clone size come from that table. This sample comprises roughly 14,000 clones, roughly four fifths of them detected only once. The top ten hold about 20% of the sample.

The collaborating institutions used their own protocols to collect whole blood in K2EDTA tubes. For TCRbeta analysis, collaborator samples were shipped as frozen whole blood, as isolated PBMCs, or as DNA extracted from either sample type. The study at large found these results: How much clinical and demographic metadata was included differed by source and by participant, and the metadata was provided uncurated.

This clonotype was obtained from an elderly man with active or convalescent COVID-19. Sequences were obtained from peripheral blood. The chain joins TRBV7-2 to TRBJ1-6; the junction holds 7 bases that match TRBD1. The nucleotides are TGTGCCAGCAGCTTAACAGGGGCTGATTCACCCCTCCACTTT. It is translated as CASSLTGADSPLHF.